This T cell receptor beta chain came from a study of identical twins. Study-wide results and limits: The study found that models underestimated out-of-frame TCR alpha sharing in monozygotic twins.

Germline V gives CDR1 LGHNA, CDR2 YNFKEQ. Between the trimmed V and J ends, which lost 1 base and 5 bases, there was a span of 17 bases. CDR3 length: 16 amino acids. As for this clonotype: The antigen is undetermined.

MiXCR, run by TCRdb on the 5' RACE reads, gives a single entry per CDR3 protein. The sample records some 630,000 distinct CDR3 sequences, roughly 7.1% being singletons. The same specimen was also included in a second study, on yellow fever vaccine responses in identical twins.

What was sequenced was PBMCs. The chain has TRBV4-2 and TRBJ2-5; D may be TRBD2 (5 bases). This TCR came from a woman under 30 in good health. The CDR3 sequence: CASSQVGGELGETQYF. The CDR3 DNA reads TGTGCCAGCAGCCAAGTTGGAGGCGAGCTAGGCGAGACCCAGTACTTC.